These T cell receptor beta chains were read from a single sample in a study of T cell changes during pregnancy in multiple sclerosis. Sequencing used immunoSEQ multiplex PCR; TCRdb keeps in-frame clones, though not all of them. The table lists about 100,000 clones, about nine tenths of them singletons. The source material was peripheral blood, sampled after pregnancy. Receptors were obtained from a female donor with multiple sclerosis, enrolled in a pregnancy study. CDR3s include the opening cysteine and the closing phenylalanine or tryptophan.

>TRBJ1-5|15|TRBV15
CATSRGPGLGQPQHF
>TRBJ1-2|16|TRBV7-9
CASSPYEGSEGDGYTF
>TRBJ1-2|12|TRBV29-1
CSVDRVNYGYTF
>TRBJ2-5|14|TRBV5-8
CASSLSPRIATQYF
>TRBJ2-7|15|TRBV9
CASSAEPGLPYEQYF
>TRBJ2-7|15|TRBV5-4
CASSGVGGSSYEQYF
>TRBJ2-1|14|TRBV19
CASSIPTLPNEQFF
>TRBJ2-1|16|TRBV7-3
CASSPGLAGVLSEQFF
>TRBJ2-7|14|TRBV6-1
CATSPGTGGSEQYF
>TRBJ2-1|13|TRBV7-3
CASSPPGLARQFF
>TRBJ2-1|16|TRBV10-3
CAISESSGRADNEQFF
>TRBJ2-3|14|TRBV14
CASSPVVHTDTQYF
>TRBJ2-3|16|TRBV18
CASSPLSGSYTDTQYF
>TRBJ1-1|12|TRBV28
CASSPTGNEAFF
>TRBJ1-2|15|TRBV27
CASSLSAQGTYGYTF
>TRBJ2-1|15|TRBV11-3
CASSLARGGYNEQFF
>TRBJ1-2|13|TRBV30
CAWRGQGTYGYTF
>TRBJ1-2|14|TRBV4-3
CASSQDWAEHGYTF
>TRBJ2-1|13|TRBV30
CAWAGQVGNEQFF
>TRBJ1-1|15|TRBV6-1
CASILLDRANTEAFF
>TRBJ1-4|15|TRBV28
CASRETGAPNEKLFF
>TRBJ1-2|15|TRBV30
CAWSHLGQGGYGYTF
>TRBJ2-2|13|TRBV7-9
CASLRQNTGELFF
>TRBJ1-2|13|TRBV5-4
CASSRWTGGGYTF
>TRBJ1-2|13|TRBV5-4
CASSLRGDYGYTF
>TRBJ2-5|13|TRBV27
CASSFRDSQTQYF
>TRBJ2-7|15|TRBV28
CASQTRGGPSYEQYF
>TRBJ1-2|15|TRBV27
CASSSGGQGTRGYTF
>TRBJ2-7|13|TRBV18
CASSPPGQYEQYF
>TRBJ2-2|18|TRBV27
CASSFKNSGSGRTGELFF
>TRBJ2-3|14|TRBV29-1
CSVDEDRVGDTQYF
>TRBJ1-4|17|TRBV9
CASSLGTLGTLSEKLFF
>TRBJ2-5|13|TRBV7-3
CASSPGVGETQYF
>TRBJ2-1|17|TRBV28
CASSTLTGTSGYNEQFF
>TRBJ2-1|15|TRBV29-1
CSATSGTGLYNEQFF
>TRBJ2-2|15|TRBV5-1
CASTYLAGDTGELFF
>TRBJ2-5|15|TRBV5-4
CASSLGPNPGETQYF
>TRBJ2-3|15|TRBV5-5
CASTRGTRDTDTQYF
>TRBJ1-2|15|TRBV14
CASSLRDREHYGYTF
>TRBJ2-2|16|TRBV5-4
CASSPPILAGSGELFF
>TRBJ1-5|14|TRBV6-6
CASSYSAGNQPQHF
>TRBJ1-2|13|TRBV28
CASSFREEYGYTF
>TRBJ2-6|14|TRBV6-5
CASSRISGANVLTF
>TRBJ1-2|13|TRBV7-9
CASTPGWAYGYTF
>TRBJ1-1|16|TRBV9
CASSVGGSDMNTEAFF
>TRBJ2-3|16|TRBV5-1
CASSLGGQVRLDTQYF
>TRBJ1-2|14|TRBV5-4
CASSLEDRKDGYTF
>TRBJ2-7|13|TRBV28
CASSFGSAYEQYF
>TRBJ1-1|14|TRBV28
CASSAQGGRTEAFF
>TRBJ2-3|14|TRBV30
CAWSGGGDGDTQYF